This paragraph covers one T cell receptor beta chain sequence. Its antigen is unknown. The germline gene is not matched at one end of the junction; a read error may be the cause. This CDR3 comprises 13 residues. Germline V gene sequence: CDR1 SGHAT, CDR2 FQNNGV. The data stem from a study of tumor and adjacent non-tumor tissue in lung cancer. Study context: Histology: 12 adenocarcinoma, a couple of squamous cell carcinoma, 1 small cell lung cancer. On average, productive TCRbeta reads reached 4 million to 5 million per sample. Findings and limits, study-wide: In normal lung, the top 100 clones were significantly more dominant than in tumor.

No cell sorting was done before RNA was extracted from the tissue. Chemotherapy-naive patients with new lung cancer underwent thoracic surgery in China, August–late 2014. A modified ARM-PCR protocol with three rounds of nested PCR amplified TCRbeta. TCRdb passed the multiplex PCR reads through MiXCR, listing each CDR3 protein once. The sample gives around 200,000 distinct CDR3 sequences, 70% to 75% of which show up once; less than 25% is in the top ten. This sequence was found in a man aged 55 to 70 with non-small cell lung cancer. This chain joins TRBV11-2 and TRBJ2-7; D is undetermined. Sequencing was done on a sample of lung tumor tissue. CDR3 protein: CTSSSLKGLEQYF. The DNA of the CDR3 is TGTACCAGCAGCTCCCTCAAGGGCCTCGAGCAGTACTTC.